Each of the 24 T cell receptor beta chains below was sequenced from the same sample in a study of metastatic and nonmetastatic thyroid tumors. Among the patients, none had received any treatment before thyroid surgery. TCRdb re-clonotyped the PCR reads through MiXCR. The data contain about 25,000 clones, 20% to 25% of them singletons. The sequenced sample was blood. These receptors came from a male donor with papillary thyroid cancer or a benign thyroid nodule (not recorded which). Some clones in this sample may be carry-over from other donors' samples.

For this clone: Being one base from a much bigger clone, this may be a read error. Other DNA sequences in this sample translate to the same CDR3. This chain joins TRBV12-3 or TRBV12-4 and TRBJ2-7, with D hard to call. V was clipped by 5 bases and J by 2 bases, with 10 bases between them. CDR3 length: 13 residues. The CDR3 DNA follows: TGTGCCAGCAGTCCCGTAAGCCCCTACGAGCAGTACTTC. Amino acids: CASSPVSPYEQYF.

This clone has more than one count but fewer than ten. Just one base apart from a much larger clone, this may be a read error. Without the conserved terminal phenylalanine or tryptophan, this CDR3 likely stems from a read error. This chain joins TRBV9 and TRBJ2-5; D remains ambiguous. The CDR3 totals 13 residues. The ends were cut back, 2 bases at V and 4 bases at J, with 9 bases in the middle. Germline CDR1 is SGDLS and CDR2 is YYNGEE. The CDR3 sequence is CASSVNSGETQYS. In DNA, the CDR3 is TGTGCCAGCAGCGTTAACTCTGGAGAGACCCAGTACTCC.

This clone was counted many times. The chain carries TRBV12-3 or TRBV12-4 and TRBJ1-1; weak D call: TRBD1 (6 bases). Trimming left V 6 bases short and J 0 bases short, with 14 bases between. CDR3 length equals 15 residues. The CDR3: CASSFSDRMNTEAFF. The CDR3 region has the DNA TGTGCCAGCAGCTTTTCGGACAGAATGAACACTGAAGCTTTCTTT.

This clone was counted many times. The same CDR3 arises from other DNA sequences in this sample as well. V is TRBV19 and J is TRBJ1-1, with 11 bases that match TRBD1. J lost 0 bases, V lost 3 bases, and 3 bases had no gene match. In germline, CDR1 is LNHDA, CDR2 SQIVND (reference sequence). CDR3 length equals 16 residues. The chain's CDR3 is CASSIGQGALNTEAFF. The CDR3 bases are TGTGCCAGTAGTATCGGACAGGGGGCTCTGAACACTGAAGCTTTCTTT.

This clone was seen many times. The gene calls are TRBV7-9 and TRBJ1-2; 7 bases match TRBD1. The CDR3 is 14 residues long. The V segment lost 5 bases and the J segment 5 bases; nucleotides outside the gene matches: 8. Looked up from germline, CDR1 is SEHNR and CDR2 is FQNEAQ (reference sequence). In DNA form, the CDR3 reads TGTGCCAGCAGCCCCCGGGACAGTCAATATGGCTACACCTTC. It specifies CASSPRDSQYGYTF.

This clone has at least ten counts. The chain is built from TRBV5-4 and TRBJ2-2; possible D gene TRBD2, 6 bases. The CDR3 has 15 amino acids. The ends were cut back, 2 bases at V and 1 base at J, with 9 bases in the middle. The germline V gene has CDR1 SGHNT and CDR2 YYREEE (reference sequence). The CDR3 DNA follows: TGTGCCAGCAGCTTCTGGCGGGAGAACACCGGGGAGCTGTTTTTT. Encoded protein: CASSFWRENTGELFF.

This clone was detected ten times or more. This chain connects TRBV11-2 to TRBJ2-2; no definite D call. With 3 bases removed from V and 2 bases from J, the gap between germline ends came to 10 bases. The CDR3 extends over 15 amino acids. Per the germline V gene, CDR1 is SGHAT and CDR2 is FQNNGV. The CDR3 protein is CASSFGGANTGELFF. The DNA of the CDR3 is TGTGCCAGCAGCTTTGGCGGAGCAAACACCGGGGAGCTGTTTTTT. Supplemented by reference TRBV11-2 and TRBJ2-2, the full variable domain reads EAGVAQSPRYKIIEKRQSVAFWCNPISGHATLYWYQQILGQGPKLLIQFQNNGVVDDSQLPKDRFSAERLKGVDSTLKIQPAKLEDSAVYLCASSFGGANTGELFFGEGSRLTVL.

Ten or more counts support this clone. This rearrangement joins TRBV27 to TRBJ2-4, with 7 bases that match TRBD1. Trimming removed 10 bases from V and 6 bases from J; junction bases left unmatched: 6. The CDR3 covers 12 residues. Germline assignment: CDR1 MNHEY and CDR2 SMNVEV (reference sequence). CDR3 coding DNA: TGTGCCACCGGGGACAGCCCAAACATTCAGTACTTC. As protein: CATGDSPNIQYF.

A single count supports this clone. The CDR3 spells CASSPTDRGHTQYF. CDR3 in DNA: TGTGCCAGCAGTCCAACTGACAGGGGGCATACGCAGTATTTT. The chain is built from TRBV5-4 and TRBJ2-3, with TRBD1 identical over 10 bases. The J segment lost 7 bases and the V segment lost 5 bases, leaving 7 bases of the junction unmatched. Looked up from germline, CDR1 is SGHNT and CDR2 is YYREEE (reference sequence). This CDR3 is 14 amino acids long.

This sequence joins TRBV19 and TRBJ1-2; D is uncertain. The germline V gene has CDR1 LNHDA and CDR2 SQIVND (reference sequence). This CDR3 spans 13 amino acids. V shed 8 bases and J shed 14 bases, with 24 bases lying between them. This CDR3 reads CASRDNLNYGLTF. CDR3 DNA sequence: TGTGCCAGTCGGGATAACTTAAACTATGGCTTAACCTTC.

The table lists this clone with many counts. The V and J genes are TRBV11-2 and TRBJ1-6; tentatively, D is TRBD1 (6 bases). Germline CDR1 is SGHAT and CDR2 is FQNNGV. Trimming removed 0 bases from V and 4 bases from J, with 7 bases in between. This CDR3 spans 15 amino acids. The CDR3 DNA reads as TGTGCCAGCAGCTTAGAGGACAGTTATAATTCACCCCTCCACTTT. Amino acids: CASSLEDSYNSPLHF. Drawing the rest from reference TRBV11-2 and TRBJ1-6, the complete variable domain is EAGVAQSPRYKIIEKRQSVAFWCNPISGHATLYWYQQILGQGPKLLIQFQNNGVVDDSQLPKDRFSAERLKGVDSTLKIQPAKLEDSAVYLCASSLEDSYNSPLHFGNGTRLTVT.

At least ten counts were recorded for this clone. The rearrangement joins TRBV12-5 to TRBJ1-1; TRBD1 might be the D (5 bases). The CDR3 is 17 amino acids. The germline V gene has CDR1 LGHNT and CDR2 FRNRAP. V was clipped by 0 bases and J by 0 bases, with 14 bases between them. CDR3 sequence reads: CASGLVGQGLVNTEAFF. For the CDR3, the DNA is TGTGCTAGTGGTTTGGTAGGCCAGGGATTGGTGAACACTGAAGCTTTCTTT.

This clone was observed at least ten times. The J gene is TRBJ1-1, the V gene TRBV11-3; the D gene is possibly TRBD1 (6 bases). Trimming took off 7 bases at V and 6 bases at J, with 21 bases between the two ends. The CDR3 loop spans 15 amino acids. Germline V gene data show CDR1 as SGHNT and CDR2 as YENEEA. Here the CDR3 reads CASTSRRGASAEAFF. The CDR3 bases are TGTGCCAGCACCTCCCGACGGGGGGCCTCCGCTGAAGCTTTCTTT.

Turning to this clone: Germline and junction disagree at one end, which may indicate a read error. The rearrangement links TRBV12-3 or TRBV12-4 to TRBJ1-5, with no clear D. The CDR3 contains 13 residues. The CDR3: CASSIFLDQTQHF. In DNA, the CDR3 is TGTGCCAGCAGTATTTTCCTGGATCAGACCCAGCATTTT.

The sample holds a few counts of this clone. The chain is built from TRBV20-1 and TRBJ2-1; tentative D call: TRBD2 (6 bases). This CDR3 region has 13 residues. Trimming took off 7 bases at V and 6 bases at J, with 16 bases between the two ends. The germline V gene has CDR1 DFQATT and CDR2 SNEGSKA (reference sequence). CDR3 protein: CSEEGRGVNEQFF. CDR3 in DNA: TGCAGTGAGGAGGGGCGAGGGGTCAATGAGCAGTTCTTC.

This clone occurred a few times. The chain recombines TRBV6-1 with TRBJ2-2; 14 bases agree with TRBD2. Losses at the gene ends were 5 bases for V and 7 bases for J; bases not matched to a gene: 9. The germline V gene encodes CDR1 MNHNS and CDR2 SASEGT. CDR3 size: 17 residues. In DNA, the CDR3 is TGTGCCAGCAGTACCGGACTAGCGGGAGGCGGCATCGGGGAGCTGTTTTTT. It specifies CASSTGLAGGGIGELFF.

Remarks on this clone: At one end, the junction sequence differs from germline, possibly due to a read error. This CDR3 reads CAISQDGRGLCGYSF. DNA for the CDR3: TGCGCCATCAGCCAAGATGGCAGGGGTTTGTGTGGCTACTCCTTC. This chain connects TRBV4-1 to TRBJ1-2, with D perhaps matching TRBD1 (6 bases). CDR1 and CDR2 (germline): MGHRA, YSYEKL. The CDR3 has 15 residues.

This clone is medium-sized. The chain combines TRBV27 with TRBJ2-7; 8 bases are a match to TRBD1. The CDR3 has 14 amino acids. V lost 4 bases and J lost 2; bases outside the gene matches: 4. CDR1 is MNHEY and CDR2 is SMNVEV in the germline V gene (reference sequence). The DNA for the CDR3 is TGTGCCAGCAGTTCGGGACAGGAGGCCTACGAGCAGTACTTC. Its protein product is CASSSGQEAYEQYF.

V is TRBV28 and J is TRBJ2-1; no definite D call. Deletions cut 7 bases from V and 8 bases from J, with 27 bases between. This CDR3 comprises 17 residues. The V gene's germline CDR1 is MDHEN and CDR2 SYDVKM. The CDR3 here is CASIFYSGIAAVDEQFF. CDR3 sequence (DNA): TGTGCCAGCATTTTTTATTCAGGAATCGCGGCGGTGGATGAGCAGTTCTTC.

This clone came up many times. J is TRBJ1-1 and V is TRBV5-1, with 10 bases matching TRBD1. CDR3 length: 14 amino acids. V lost 0 bases, J lost 6 bases, and 2 bases stayed unmatched. Germline V gene data show CDR1 as SGHRS and CDR2 as YFSETQ. The CDR3 coding sequence is TGCGCCAGCAGCTTGGCCGGACAGGGGGCTGAAGCTTTCTTT. Amino acids: CASSLAGQGAEAFF.

This clone appeared many times. V is TRBV18 and J is TRBJ1-1, with D possibly being TRBD1 (5 bases). The CDR3 is 14 residues long. Germline V gene sequence: CDR1 KGHSH, CDR2 LQKENI. Trimming removed 5 bases from V and 6 bases from J, with 16 bases in between. CDR3 sequence (DNA): TGTGCCAGCTCATCACTCTTAGGGGACGCTGAAGCTTTCTTT. Protein product: CASSSLLGDAEAFF.

This clone was recorded at least ten times. The chain combines TRBV6-4 with TRBJ2-1; TRBD2 agrees at 10 bases. V trimming: 3 bases; J trimming: 8 bases; junction bases outside the gene matches: 4. Germline V lookup: CDR1 MRHNA, CDR2 SNTAGT. The CDR3 runs 14 residues. CDR3 loop: CASSEDGTSDEQFF. As DNA, the CDR3 is TGTGCCAGCAGTGAGGACGGGACTAGCGATGAGCAGTTCTTC.

This clone was observed at least ten times. The chain combines TRBV19 with TRBJ1-2; D unresolved. Trimming pared 6 bases from V and 0 bases from J, leaving 20 bases between. CDR3 length equals 17 residues. The germline gives CDR1 LNHDA, CDR2 SQIVND (reference sequence). The CDR3 DNA sequence: TGTGCCAGTAGGACCTCCTCCGGGTCTCGAGCTAACTATGGCTACACCTTC. Translation: CASRTSSGSRANYGYTF.

Ten or more counts support this clone. This sequence joins TRBV7-2 and TRBJ2-1; maybe TRBD1 (6 bases). Per germline, CDR1 SGHTA and CDR2 FQGNSA. CDR3 size: 15 residues. Between the trimmed V and J ends, which lost 0 bases and 0 bases, there was a span of 6 bases. This CDR3 reads CASSLARGSYNEQFF. The CDR3 bases are TGTGCCAGCAGCTTAGCCAGGGGCTCCTACAATGAGCAGTTCTTC.